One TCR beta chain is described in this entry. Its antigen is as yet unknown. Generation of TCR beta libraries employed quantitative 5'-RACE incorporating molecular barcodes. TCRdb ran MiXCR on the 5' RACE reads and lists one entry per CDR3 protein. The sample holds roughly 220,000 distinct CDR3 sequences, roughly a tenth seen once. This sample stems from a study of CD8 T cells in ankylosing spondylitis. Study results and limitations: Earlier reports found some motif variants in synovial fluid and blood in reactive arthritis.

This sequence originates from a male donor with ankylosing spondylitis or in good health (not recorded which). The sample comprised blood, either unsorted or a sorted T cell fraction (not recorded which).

The CDR3 reads CASSVGTGGTYGYTF. For the CDR3, the DNA is TGTGCCAGCAGCGTAGGAACAGGGGGGACGTATGGCTACACCTTC. The J gene is TRBJ1-2, the V gene TRBV9, with 8 bases identical to TRBD1. Germline values: CDR1 SGDLS, CDR2 YYNGEE. The CDR3 runs 15 residues. The V and J ends lost 0 bases and 5 bases, in that order; junction bases with no gene match: 6.